The source of this T cell receptor beta chain is a study of T cells expressing NK-cell markers. Study as a whole: Sorted CD3+CD56+NKG2C+, CD3+CD56+NKG2C- and CD3+CD56-NKG2C+ T cells supplied TCR beta repertoires.

Following a re-call of the 5' RACE reads, TCRdb has one entry per CDR3 protein and lacks DNA. In total, the table holds 150,000 or so distinct CDR3 sequences. Germline V gives CDR1 LGHDT, CDR2 YNNKEL (reference sequence). The CDR3 has 12 amino acids. This chain joins TRBV3-1 and TRBJ1-1; checking the TCRdb D call of TRBD1 is not possible without DNA. Material for sequencing was blood T cells: a sorted CD56 or NKG2C T cell subset, CD4+ or CD8+ T cells, or bulk PBMC T cells (not recorded which). This TCR was recovered from a woman between 50 and 59 years old in good health. CDR3 residues: CASSPGRGEAFF.